Sequencing of this T cell receptor beta chain was carried out in a study of T-cell reconstitution after alpha-beta-depleted transplantation in children. From germline, CDR1 is LGHDT and CDR2 YNNKEL (reference sequence). V dropped 5 bases and J dropped 5; count of bases not matched to a gene: 10. The CDR3 is 16 amino acids. This clonotype was recorded many times. Unique molecular identifiers were used to barcode this TCRbeta library. A single record per CDR3 protein comes from TCRdb applying MiXCR to the PCR reads. The repertoire holds more than 550,000 distinct CDR3 sequences, with 8% to 11% as singletons.

This sequence was found in a human donor who donated a stem cell graft to a child with acute myeloid leukemia. Sequenced material: PBMCs from the stem cell graft donor, taken from the stem cell graft. V and J are TRBV3-1 and TRBJ2-1; 9 nucleotides align to TRBD2. CDR3 in amino acids: CASSTQGTSLHNEQFF. DNA of the CDR3: TGTGCCAGCAGCACACAAGGGACTAGCTTACACAATGAGCAGTTCTTC.